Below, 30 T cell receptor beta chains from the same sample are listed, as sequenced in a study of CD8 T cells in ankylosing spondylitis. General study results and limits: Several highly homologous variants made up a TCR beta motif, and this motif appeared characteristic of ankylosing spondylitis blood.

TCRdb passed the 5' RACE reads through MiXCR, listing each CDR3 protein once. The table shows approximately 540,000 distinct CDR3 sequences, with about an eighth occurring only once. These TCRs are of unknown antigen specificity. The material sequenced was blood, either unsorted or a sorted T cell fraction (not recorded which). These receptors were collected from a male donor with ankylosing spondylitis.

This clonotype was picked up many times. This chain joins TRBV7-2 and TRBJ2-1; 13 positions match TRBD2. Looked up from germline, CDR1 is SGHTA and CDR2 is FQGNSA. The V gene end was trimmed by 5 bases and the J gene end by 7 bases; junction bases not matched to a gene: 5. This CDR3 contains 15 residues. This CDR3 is CASSLTSGRKNEQFF. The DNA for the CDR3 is TGTGCCAGCAGCCTGACTAGCGGGAGGAAAAATGAGCAGTTCTTC.

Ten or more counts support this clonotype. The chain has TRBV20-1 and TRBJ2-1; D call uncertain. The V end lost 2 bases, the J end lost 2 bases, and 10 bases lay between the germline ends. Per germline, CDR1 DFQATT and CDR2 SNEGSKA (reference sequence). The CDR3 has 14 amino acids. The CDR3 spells CSARISVTYNEQFF. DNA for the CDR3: TGCAGTGCTAGAATTTCTGTCACCTACAATGAGCAGTTCTTC.

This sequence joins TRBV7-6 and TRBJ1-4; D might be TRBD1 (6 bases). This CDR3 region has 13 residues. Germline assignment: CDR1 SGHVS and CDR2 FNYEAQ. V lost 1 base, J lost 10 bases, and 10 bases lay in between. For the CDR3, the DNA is TGTGCCAGCAGCTTAGGAGTACAGGGAAAACTGTTTTTT. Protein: CASSLGVQGKLFF.

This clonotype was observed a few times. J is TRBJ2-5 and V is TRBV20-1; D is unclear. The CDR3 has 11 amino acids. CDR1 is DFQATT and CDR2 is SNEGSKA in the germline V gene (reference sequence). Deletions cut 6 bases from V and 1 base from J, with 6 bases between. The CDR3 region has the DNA TGCAGTGCCCTCACCCAAGAGACCCAGTACTTC. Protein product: CSALTQETQYF.

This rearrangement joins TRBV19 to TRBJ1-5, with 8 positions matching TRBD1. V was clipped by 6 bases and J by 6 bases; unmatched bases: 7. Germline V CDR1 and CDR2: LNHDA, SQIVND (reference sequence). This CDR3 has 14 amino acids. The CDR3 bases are TGTGCCAGTAGCTTGACAGGGGAGCGTCAGCCCCAGCATTTT. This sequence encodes CASSLTGERQPQHF.

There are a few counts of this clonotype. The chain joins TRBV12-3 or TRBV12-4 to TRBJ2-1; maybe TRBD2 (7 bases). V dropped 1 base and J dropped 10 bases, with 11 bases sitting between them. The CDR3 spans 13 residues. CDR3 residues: CASSLEWGGEQFF. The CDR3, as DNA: TGTGCCAGCAGTTTAGAGTGGGGGGGCGAGCAGTTCTTC.

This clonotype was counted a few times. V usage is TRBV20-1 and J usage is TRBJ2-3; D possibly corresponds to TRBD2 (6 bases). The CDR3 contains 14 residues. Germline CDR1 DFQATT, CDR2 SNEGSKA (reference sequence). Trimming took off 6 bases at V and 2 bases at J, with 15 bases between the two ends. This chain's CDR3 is CSAMIAENTDTQYF. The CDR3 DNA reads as TGCAGTGCCATGATAGCGGAAAACACAGATACGCAGTATTTT.

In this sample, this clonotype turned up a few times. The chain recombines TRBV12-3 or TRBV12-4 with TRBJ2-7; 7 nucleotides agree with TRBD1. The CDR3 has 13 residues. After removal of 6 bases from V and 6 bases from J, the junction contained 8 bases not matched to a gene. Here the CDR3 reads CASRGGQVGEQYF. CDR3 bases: TGTGCCAGCAGGGGCGGACAGGTGGGCGAGCAGTACTTC.

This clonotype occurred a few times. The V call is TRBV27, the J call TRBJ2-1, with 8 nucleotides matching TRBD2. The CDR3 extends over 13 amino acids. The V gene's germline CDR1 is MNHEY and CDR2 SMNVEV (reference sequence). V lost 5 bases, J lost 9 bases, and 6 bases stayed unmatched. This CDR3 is CASSPRLAREQFF. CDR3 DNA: TGTGCCAGCAGTCCGAGACTAGCGCGTGAGCAGTTCTTC.

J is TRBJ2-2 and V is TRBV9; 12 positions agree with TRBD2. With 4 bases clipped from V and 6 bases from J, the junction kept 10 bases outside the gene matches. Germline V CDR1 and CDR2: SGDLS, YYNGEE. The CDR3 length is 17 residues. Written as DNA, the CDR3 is TGTGCCAGCAGCCCCGGACTAGCGGGAACGAGGGCCGGGGAGCTGTTTTTT. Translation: CASSPGLAGTRAGELFF.

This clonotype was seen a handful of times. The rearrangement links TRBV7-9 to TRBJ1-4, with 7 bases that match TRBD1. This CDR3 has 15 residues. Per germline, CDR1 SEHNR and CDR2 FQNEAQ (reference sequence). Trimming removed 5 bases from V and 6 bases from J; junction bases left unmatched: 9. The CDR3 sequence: CASSAGTADDEKLFF. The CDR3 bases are TGTGCCAGCAGCGCAGGGACAGCTGACGATGAAAAACTGTTTTTT. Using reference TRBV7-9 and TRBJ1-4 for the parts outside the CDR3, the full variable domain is DTGVSQNPRHKITKRGQNVTFRCDPISEHNRLYWYRQTLGQGPEFLTYFQNEAQLEKSRLLSDRFSAERPKGSFSTLEIQRTEQGDSAMYLCASSAGTADDEKLFFGSGTQLSVL.

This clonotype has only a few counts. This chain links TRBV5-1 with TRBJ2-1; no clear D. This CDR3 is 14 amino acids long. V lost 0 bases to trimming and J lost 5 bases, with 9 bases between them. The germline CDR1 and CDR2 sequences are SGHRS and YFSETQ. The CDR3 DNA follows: TGCGCCAGCAGCTTGGCCGGCGACGACAATGAGCAGTTCTTC. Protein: CASSLAGDDNEQFF.

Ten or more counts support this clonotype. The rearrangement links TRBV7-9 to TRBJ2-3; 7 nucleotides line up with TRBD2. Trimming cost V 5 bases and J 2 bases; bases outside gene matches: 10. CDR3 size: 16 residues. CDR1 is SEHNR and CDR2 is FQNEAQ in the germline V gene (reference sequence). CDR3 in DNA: TGTGCCAGCAGCCGGAGGGGCGGGAGTGCCACAGATACGCAGTATTTT. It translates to CASSRRGGSATDTQYF.

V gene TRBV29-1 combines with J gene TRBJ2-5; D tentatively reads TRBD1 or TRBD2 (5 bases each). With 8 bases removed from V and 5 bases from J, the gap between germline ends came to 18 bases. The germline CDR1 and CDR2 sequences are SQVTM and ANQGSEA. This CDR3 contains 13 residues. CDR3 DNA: TGCAGCTTCGACGTCGGGGCCCGGGAGACCCAGTACTTC. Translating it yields CSFDVGARETQYF.

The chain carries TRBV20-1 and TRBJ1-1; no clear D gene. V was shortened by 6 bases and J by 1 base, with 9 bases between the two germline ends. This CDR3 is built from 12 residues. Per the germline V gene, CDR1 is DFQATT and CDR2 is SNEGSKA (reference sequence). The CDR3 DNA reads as TGCAGTGCACCGGCGCAGAACACTGAAGCTTTCTTT. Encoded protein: CSAPAQNTEAFF.

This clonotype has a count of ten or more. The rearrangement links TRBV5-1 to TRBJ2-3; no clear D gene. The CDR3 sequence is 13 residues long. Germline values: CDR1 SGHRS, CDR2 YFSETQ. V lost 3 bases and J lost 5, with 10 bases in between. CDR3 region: CASSSTIGDTQYF. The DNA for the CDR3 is TGCGCCAGCAGCTCCACTATCGGAGATACGCAGTATTTT.

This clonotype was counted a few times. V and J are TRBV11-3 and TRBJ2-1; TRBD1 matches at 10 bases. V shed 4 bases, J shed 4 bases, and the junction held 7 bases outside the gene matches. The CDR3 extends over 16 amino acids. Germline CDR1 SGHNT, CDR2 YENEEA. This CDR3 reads CASSSSWTGGYNEQFF. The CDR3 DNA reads TGTGCCAGCAGCTCTTCCTGGACAGGGGGTTACAATGAGCAGTTCTTC.

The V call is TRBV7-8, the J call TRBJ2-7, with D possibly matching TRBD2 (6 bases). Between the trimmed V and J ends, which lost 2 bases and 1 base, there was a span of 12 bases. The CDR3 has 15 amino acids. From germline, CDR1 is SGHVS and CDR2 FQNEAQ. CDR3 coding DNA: TGTGCCAGCAGCTTAACCCGGGGGTTTTCCTACGAGCAGTACTTC. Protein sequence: CASSLTRGFSYEQYF.

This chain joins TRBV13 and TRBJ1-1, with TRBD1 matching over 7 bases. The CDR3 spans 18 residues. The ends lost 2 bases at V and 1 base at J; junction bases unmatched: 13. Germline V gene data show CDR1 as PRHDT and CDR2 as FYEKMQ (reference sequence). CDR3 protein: CASSLWDYLDRWNTEAFF. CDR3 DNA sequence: TGTGCCAGCAGCTTATGGGATTATTTGGACAGGTGGAACACTGAAGCTTTCTTT.

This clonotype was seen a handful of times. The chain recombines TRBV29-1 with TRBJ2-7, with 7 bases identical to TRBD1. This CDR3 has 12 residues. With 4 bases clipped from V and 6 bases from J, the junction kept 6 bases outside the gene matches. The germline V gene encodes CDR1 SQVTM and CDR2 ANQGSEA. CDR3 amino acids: CSVADRSGEQYV. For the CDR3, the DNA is TGCAGCGTTGCGGACAGGTCGGGCGAGCAGTACGTC.

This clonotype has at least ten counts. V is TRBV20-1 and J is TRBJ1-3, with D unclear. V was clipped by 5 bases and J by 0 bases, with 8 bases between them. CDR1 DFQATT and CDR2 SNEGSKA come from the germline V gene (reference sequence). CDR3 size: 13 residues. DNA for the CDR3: TGCAGTGCTCCAGTGGACTCTGGAAACACCATATATTTT. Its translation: CSAPVDSGNTIYF.

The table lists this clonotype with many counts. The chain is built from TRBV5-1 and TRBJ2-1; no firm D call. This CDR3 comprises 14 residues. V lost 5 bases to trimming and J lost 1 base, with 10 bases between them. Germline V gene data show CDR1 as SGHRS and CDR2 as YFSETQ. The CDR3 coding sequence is TGCGCCAGCAGGGAACAGTTTTCCTACAATGAGCAGTTCTTC. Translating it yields CASREQFSYNEQFF.

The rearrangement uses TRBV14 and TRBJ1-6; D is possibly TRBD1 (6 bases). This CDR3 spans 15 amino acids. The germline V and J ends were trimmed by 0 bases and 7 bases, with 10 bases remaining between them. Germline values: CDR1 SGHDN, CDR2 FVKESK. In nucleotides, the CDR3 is TGTGCCAGCAGCCAAGAGCTAAGGGGGAATTCACCCCTCCACTTT. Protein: CASSQELRGNSPLHF.

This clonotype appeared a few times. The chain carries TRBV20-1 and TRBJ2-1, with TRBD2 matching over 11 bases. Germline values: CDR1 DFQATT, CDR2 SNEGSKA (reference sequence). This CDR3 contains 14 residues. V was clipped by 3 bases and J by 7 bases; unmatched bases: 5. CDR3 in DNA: TGCAGTGCTAGGACTAGCGGGGCTTTTAATGAGCAGTTCTTC. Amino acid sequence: CSARTSGAFNEQFF.

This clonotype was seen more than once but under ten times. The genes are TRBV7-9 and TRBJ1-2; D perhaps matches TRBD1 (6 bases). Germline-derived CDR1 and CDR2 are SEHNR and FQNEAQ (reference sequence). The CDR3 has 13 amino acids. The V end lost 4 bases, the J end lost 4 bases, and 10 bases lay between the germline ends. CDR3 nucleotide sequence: TGTGCCAGCAGCTATGGACAGTTCTATGGCTACACCTTC. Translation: CASSYGQFYGYTF.

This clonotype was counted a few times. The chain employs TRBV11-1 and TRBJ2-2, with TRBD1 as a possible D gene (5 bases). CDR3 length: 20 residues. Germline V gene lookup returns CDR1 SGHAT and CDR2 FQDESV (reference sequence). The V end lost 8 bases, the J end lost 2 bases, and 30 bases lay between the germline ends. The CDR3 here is CASPLTRDPVGRVNTGELFF. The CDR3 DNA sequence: TGTGCCAGCCCCCTTACTCGAGACCCCGTCGGCAGGGTAAACACCGGGGAGCTGTTTTTT.

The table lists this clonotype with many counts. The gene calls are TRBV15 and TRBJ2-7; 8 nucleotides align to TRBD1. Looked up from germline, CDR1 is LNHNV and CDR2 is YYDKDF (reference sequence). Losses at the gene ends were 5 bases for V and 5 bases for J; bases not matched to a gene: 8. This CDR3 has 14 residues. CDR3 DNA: TGTGCCACCAGCGCCGGACAGGGTTTTCACGAGCAGTACTTC. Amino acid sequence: CATSAGQGFHEQYF.

CDR3 residues: CASSFTGLGETQYF. CDR3 DNA: TGTGCCAGCAGCTTCACGGGCCTGGGGGAGACCCAGTACTTC. V usage is TRBV7-2 and J usage is TRBJ2-5; no clear D. The CDR3 is 14 residues long. The germline V and J ends were trimmed by 3 bases and 5 bases, with 13 bases remaining between them. Germline assignment: CDR1 SGHTA and CDR2 FQGNSA.

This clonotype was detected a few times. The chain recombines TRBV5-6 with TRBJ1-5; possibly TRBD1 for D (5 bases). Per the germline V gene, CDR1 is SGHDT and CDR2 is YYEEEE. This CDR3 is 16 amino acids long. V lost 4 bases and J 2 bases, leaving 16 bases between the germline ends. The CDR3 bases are TGTGCCAGCAGCCGAGGTACGGGGGTTGGCAATCAGCCCCAGCATTTT. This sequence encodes CASSRGTGVGNQPQHF. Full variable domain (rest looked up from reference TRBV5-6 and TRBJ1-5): DAGVTQSPTHLIKTRGQQVTLRCSPKSGHDTVSWYQQALGQGPQFIFQYYEEEERQRGNFPDRFSGHQFPNYSSELNVNALLLGDSALYLCASSRGTGVGNQPQHFGDGTRLSIL.

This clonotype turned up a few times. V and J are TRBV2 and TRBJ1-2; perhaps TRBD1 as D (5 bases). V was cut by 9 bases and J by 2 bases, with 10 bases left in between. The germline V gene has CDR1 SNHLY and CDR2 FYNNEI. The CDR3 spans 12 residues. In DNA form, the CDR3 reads TGTGCCAGAGGGGACCTAAACTATGGCTACACCTTC. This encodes CARGDLNYGYTF.